This TCR beta chain was recorded in a study of OX40 agonist ivuxolimab in advanced cancers. Whole-study findings and limits: Low levels of normalized T-cell clonal expansion also appeared in some nonresponders.

V shed 4 bases, J shed 4 bases, and the junction held 14 bases outside the gene matches. The germline gives CDR1 SGHVS, CDR2 FNYEAQ. The CDR3 is 17 amino acids. Notes on this clone: Its matching antigen is unknown.

Profiled with immunoSEQ multiplex PCR; TCRdb holds only in-frame clones, not every one. The table has over 30,000 clones, approximately 90% seen once. V usage is TRBV7-6 and J usage is TRBJ1-2, with TRBD1 matching over 8 bases. The receptor was isolated from an adult with an advanced solid tumor such as melanoma, head and neck, liver or kidney cancer. Sample: CD4+ or CD8+ T cells sorted from blood, taken in a trial of the OX40 agonist ivuxolimab. CDR3 nucleotide sequence: TGTGCCAGCAGCTCTACAGGGGGGGATTCCCCGATCTATGGCTACACCTTC. Translation: CASSSTGGDSPIYGYTF.